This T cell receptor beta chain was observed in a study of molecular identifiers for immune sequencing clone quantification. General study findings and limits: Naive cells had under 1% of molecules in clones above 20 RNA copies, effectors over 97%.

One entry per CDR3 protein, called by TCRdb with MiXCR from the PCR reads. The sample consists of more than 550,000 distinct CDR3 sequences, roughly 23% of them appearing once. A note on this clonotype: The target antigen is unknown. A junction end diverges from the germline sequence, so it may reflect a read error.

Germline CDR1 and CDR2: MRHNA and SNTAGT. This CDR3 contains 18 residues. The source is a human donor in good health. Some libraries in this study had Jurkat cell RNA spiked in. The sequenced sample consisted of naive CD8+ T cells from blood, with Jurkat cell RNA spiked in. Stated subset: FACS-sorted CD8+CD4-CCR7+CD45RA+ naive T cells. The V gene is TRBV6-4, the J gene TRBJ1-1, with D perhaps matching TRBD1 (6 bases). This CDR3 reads CAGSDTLTYGGGKVTAFF. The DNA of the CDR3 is TGTGCCGGCAGTGACACGCTGACTTATGGAGGGGGGAAGGTGACAGCTTTCTTT.